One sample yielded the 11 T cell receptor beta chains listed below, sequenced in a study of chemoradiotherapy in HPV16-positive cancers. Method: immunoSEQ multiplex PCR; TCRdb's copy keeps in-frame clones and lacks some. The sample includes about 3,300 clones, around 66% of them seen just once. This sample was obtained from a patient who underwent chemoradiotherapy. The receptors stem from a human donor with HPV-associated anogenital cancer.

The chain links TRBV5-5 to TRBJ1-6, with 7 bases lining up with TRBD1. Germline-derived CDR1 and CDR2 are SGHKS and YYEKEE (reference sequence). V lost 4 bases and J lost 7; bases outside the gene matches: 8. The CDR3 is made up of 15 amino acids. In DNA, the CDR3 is TGTGCCAGCAGCCCAACCGGGACAGAGAATTCACCCCTCCACTTT. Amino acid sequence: CASSPTGTENSPLHF.

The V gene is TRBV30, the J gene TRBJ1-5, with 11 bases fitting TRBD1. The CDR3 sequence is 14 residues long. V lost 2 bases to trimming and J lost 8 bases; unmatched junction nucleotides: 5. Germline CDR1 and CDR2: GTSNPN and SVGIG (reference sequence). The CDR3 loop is CAWSPGTGGKPQHF. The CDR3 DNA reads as TGTGCCTGGAGTCCGGGGACAGGGGGAAAGCCCCAGCATTTT.

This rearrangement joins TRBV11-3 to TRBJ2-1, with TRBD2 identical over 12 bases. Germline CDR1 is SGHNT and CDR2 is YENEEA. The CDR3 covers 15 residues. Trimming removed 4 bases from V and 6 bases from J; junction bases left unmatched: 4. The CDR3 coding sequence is TGTGCCAGCAGCTCGGGACTAGCGGGTGTCAATGAGCAGTTCTTC. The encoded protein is CASSSGLAGVNEQFF.

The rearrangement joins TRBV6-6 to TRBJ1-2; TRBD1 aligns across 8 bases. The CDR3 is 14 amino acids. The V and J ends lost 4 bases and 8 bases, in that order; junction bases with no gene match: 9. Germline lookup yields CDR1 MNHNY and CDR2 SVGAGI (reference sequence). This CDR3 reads CASSSQGAGSGYTF. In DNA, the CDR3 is TGTGCCAGCAGTTCCCAGGGGGCAGGGTCGGGCTACACCTTC.

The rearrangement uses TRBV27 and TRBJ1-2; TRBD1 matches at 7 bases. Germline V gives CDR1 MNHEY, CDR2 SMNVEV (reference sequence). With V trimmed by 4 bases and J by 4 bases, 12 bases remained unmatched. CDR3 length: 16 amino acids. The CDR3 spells CASSSRGGDSLYGYTF. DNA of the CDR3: TGTGCCAGCAGTTCTCGTGGGGGGGACAGCCTCTATGGCTACACCTTC.

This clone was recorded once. This CDR3 is CASSSSGAHEQYF. The CDR3, as DNA: TGTGCCAGCAGTTCGTCGGGTGCCCACGAGCAGTACTTC. The V gene is TRBV6-6, the J gene TRBJ2-7, with unresolved D. The germline CDR1 and CDR2 sequences are MNHNY and SVGAGI (reference sequence). The CDR3 loop spans 13 amino acids. Trimming removed 4 bases at V and 5 bases at J, with 12 bases between.

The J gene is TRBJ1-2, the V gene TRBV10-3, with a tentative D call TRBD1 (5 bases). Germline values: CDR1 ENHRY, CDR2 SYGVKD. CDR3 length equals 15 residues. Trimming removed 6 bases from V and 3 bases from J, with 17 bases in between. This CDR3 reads CAISYRSTGDYGYTF. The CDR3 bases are TGTGCCATCAGCTACCGTTCGACGGGGGACTATGGCTACACCTTC.

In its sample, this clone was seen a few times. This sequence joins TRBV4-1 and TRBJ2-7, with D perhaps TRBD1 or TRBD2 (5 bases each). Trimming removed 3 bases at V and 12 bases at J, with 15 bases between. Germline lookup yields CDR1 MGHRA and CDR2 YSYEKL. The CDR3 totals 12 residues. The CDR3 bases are TGCGCCAGCAGCCACGCCACCGGGACGCCGTACTTC. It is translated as CASSHATGTPYF.

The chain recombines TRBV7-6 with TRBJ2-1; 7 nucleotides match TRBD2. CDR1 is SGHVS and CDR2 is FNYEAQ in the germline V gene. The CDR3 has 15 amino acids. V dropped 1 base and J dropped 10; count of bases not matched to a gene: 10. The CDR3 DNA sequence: TGTGCCAGCAGCTTAGAGCGAGCGGGGCAAGGGGAGCAGTTCTTC. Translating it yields CASSLERAGQGEQFF.

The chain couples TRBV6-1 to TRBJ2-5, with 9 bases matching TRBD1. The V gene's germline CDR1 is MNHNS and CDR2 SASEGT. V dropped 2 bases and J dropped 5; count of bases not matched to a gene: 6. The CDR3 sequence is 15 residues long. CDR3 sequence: CASSEPTGGVETQYF. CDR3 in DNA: TGTGCCAGCAGTGAACCGACAGGGGGGGTGGAGACCCAGTACTTC.

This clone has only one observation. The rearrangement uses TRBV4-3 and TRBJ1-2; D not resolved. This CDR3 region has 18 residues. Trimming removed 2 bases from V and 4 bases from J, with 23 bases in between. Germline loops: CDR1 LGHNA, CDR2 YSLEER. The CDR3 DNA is TGCGCCAGCAGCCAATCCGGAGTCACTGCAGCTTCCTTCTATGGCTACACCTTC. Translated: CASSQSGVTAASFYGYTF.